This passage covers 22 T cell receptor beta chains from one sample sequenced in a study of blood T cells in healthy people across ages. A second PCR of 7 to 11 cycles used a sample-barcoded 5' primer and a J-beta primer mix. Each CDR3 protein is one row after TCRdb ran MiXCR on the 5' RACE reads. Among about 930,000 distinct CDR3 sequences listed, approximately 32% were seen once. These records were also assigned to another study, of T cells of mothers and their children.

The source material was blood. Source of these receptors: a woman aged 40 to 50 in good health.

About this clonotype: A much larger clone is a single base away; this may be a read error. The gene calls are TRBV2 and TRBJ2-4; TRBD1 aligns across 9 bases. The tail of the sequence fits TRBJ2-7 better, so the J call may be wrong. The CDR3 is 13 residues long. Germline V lookup: CDR1 SNHLY, CDR2 FYNNEI. CDR3 sequence (DNA): TGTGCCAGCAATGGGGACAGGGCCCACGAGCAGTACTTC. It yields the protein CASNGDRAHEQYF.

CDR3 sequence reads: CAWSATRRGENTEAFF. The CDR3, as DNA: TGTGCCTGGAGCGCTACTCGGCGGGGAGAGAACACTGAAGCTTTCTTT. V usage is TRBV30 and J usage is TRBJ1-1; unclear D gene. Trimming left V 3 bases short and J 1 base short, with 18 bases between. The CDR3 consists of 16 residues. Germline V CDR1 and CDR2: GTSNPN, SVGIG (reference sequence). Variable domain in full (rest from reference TRBV30 and TRBJ1-1): SQTIHQWPATLVQPVGSPLSLECTVEGTSNPNLYWYRQAAGRGLQLLFYSVGIGQISSEVPQNLSASRPQDRQFILSSKKLLLSDSGFYLCAWSATRRGENTEAFFGQGTRLTVV.

The chain's CDR3 is CASSLTRSTGTDTQYF. The DNA of the CDR3 is TGTGCCAGCAGCTTGACACGGAGCACCGGCACAGATACGCAGTATTTT. The chain employs TRBV7-2 and TRBJ2-3; D gene uncertain. The CDR3 runs 16 residues. Trimming left V 3 bases short and J 1 base short, with 14 bases between. Germline-derived CDR1 and CDR2 are SGHTA and FQGNSA.

The chain uses TRBV9 and TRBJ2-1; D is perhaps TRBD1 or TRBD2 (6 bases each). The V end was cut by 3 bases, the J end by 4 bases, with 17 bases between. From germline, CDR1 is SGDLS and CDR2 YYNGEE. The CDR3 loop spans 16 amino acids. The CDR3 is CASSARGTRTYNEQFF. The CDR3 bases are TGTGCCAGCAGCGCCCGGGGGACAAGAACTTACAATGAGCAGTTCTTC.

The CDR3 loop reads CASASREAPYGYTF. DNA for the CDR3: TGCGCCAGCGCCTCTAGAGAGGCCCCCTATGGCTACACCTTC. V usage is TRBV5-1 and J usage is TRBJ1-2; unclear D gene. The V and J ends lost 7 bases and 4 bases respectively, with 17 bases between them. CDR3 size: 14 residues. Germline V lookup: CDR1 SGHRS, CDR2 YFSETQ.

About this clonotype: The junction does not match germline at one end; this may be a read error. This chain joins TRBV2 and TRBJ2-7; possibly TRBD2 for D (6 bases). Germline V CDR1 and CDR2: SNHLY, FYNNEI. This CDR3 region has 14 residues. The CDR3 protein is CASSDRGDSCEQYF. In nucleotides, the CDR3 is TGTGCCAGCAGTGACAGAGGGGACTCCTGCGAGCAGTACTTC.

There are a few counts of this clonotype. The chain employs TRBV25-1 and TRBJ1-1; no clear D gene. V gave up 4 bases and J gave up 7 bases, with 7 bases separating them. Per the germline V gene, CDR1 is MGHDK and CDR2 is SYGVNS. The CDR3 length is 11 residues. The CDR3 DNA sequence: TGTGCCAGCAGTGTCGCGTTTGAAGCTTTCTTT. This codes for CASSVAFEAFF.

The chain employs TRBV13 and TRBJ2-2; TRBD2 might be the D (5 bases). Germline lookup yields CDR1 PRHDT and CDR2 FYEKMQ (reference sequence). V lost 3 bases, J lost 4 bases, and 9 bases lay in between. The CDR3 consists of 14 residues. In DNA form, the CDR3 reads TGTGCCAGCAGCTTCACTGGGAGCACCGGGGAGCTGTTTTTT. Translation gives CASSFTGSTGELFF.

This clonotype was seen many times. This sequence joins TRBV27 and TRBJ1-2; 10 nucleotides match TRBD1. This CDR3 spans 14 amino acids. Germline loops: CDR1 MNHEY, CDR2 SMNVEV (reference sequence). The ends lost 0 bases at V and 5 bases at J; junction bases unmatched: 0. CDR3 residues: CASSLSGQGYGYTF. As DNA, the CDR3 is TGTGCCAGCAGTTTATCGGGACAGGGGTATGGCTACACCTTC.

This clonotype was detected many times. The chain joins TRBV15 to TRBJ2-7; the match to TRBD2 covers 7 bases. The germline CDR1 and CDR2 sequences are LNHNV and YYDKDF (reference sequence). This CDR3 spans 19 amino acids. V was pared by 0 bases and J by 3 bases, with 17 bases of the junction left unmatched. In DNA form, the CDR3 reads TGTGCCACCAGCAGAGACCTCAGCGGGGTGACCCTTAATTACTACGAGCAGTACTTC. Amino acid sequence: CATSRDLSGVTLNYYEQYF.

The chain carries TRBV15 and TRBJ2-7; D tentatively fits TRBD1 or TRBD2 (5 bases each). Germline V gene sequence: CDR1 LNHNV, CDR2 YYDKDF (reference sequence). The CDR3 length is 14 residues. V was trimmed by 5 bases and J by 7 bases, leaving 18 bases between them. CDR3 nucleotides: TGTGCCACCAGCGGTTGGGACGGTTACAATGAGCAGTACTTC. Residues: CATSGWDGYNEQYF.

The V call is TRBV29-1, the J call TRBJ2-7; D may correspond to TRBD1 or TRBD2 (5 bases each). There are 11 residues in the CDR3. Germline V gene lookup returns CDR1 SQVTM and CDR2 ANQGSEA. V lost 7 bases and J lost 2, with 9 bases in between. This CDR3 reads CSGGIAYEQYF. In DNA, the CDR3 is TGCAGCGGGGGGATCGCCTACGAGCAGTACTTC.

This clonotype was observed at least ten times. V usage is TRBV20-1 and J usage is TRBJ1-2, with 12 positions matching TRBD1. This CDR3 spans 14 amino acids. The V gene's germline CDR1 is DFQATT and CDR2 SNEGSKA (reference sequence). V shed 3 bases, J shed 3 bases, and the junction held 2 bases outside the gene matches. The DNA of the CDR3 is TGCAGTGCTAGGGGGACAGGGGGCTACTATGGCTACACCTTC. Its translation: CSARGTGGYYGYTF.

There are a few counts of this clonotype. The chain recombines TRBV18 with TRBJ1-6, with D unclear. Germline V gene lookup returns CDR1 KGHSH and CDR2 LQKENI. V was cut by 3 bases and J by 5 bases, with 11 bases left in between. The CDR3 sequence is 15 residues long. The CDR3 sequence: CASSPAARDNSPLHF. The DNA of the CDR3 is TGTGCCAGCTCACCTGCCGCACGGGATAATTCACCCCTCCACTTT.

The chain carries TRBV6-4 and TRBJ2-5; possible D gene TRBD2, 5 bases. Germline CDR1 MRHNA, CDR2 SNTAGT. V lost 6 bases, J lost 11 bases, and 19 bases lay in between. CDR3 length equals 13 residues. The CDR3 DNA is TGTGCCAGCAGCTACACTAGTGACAATGAGCAGTACTTC. Residues: CASSYTSDNEQYF.

The J gene is TRBJ1-6, the V gene TRBV4-2; D gene ambiguous. Trimming took off 6 bases at V and 7 bases at J, with 7 bases between the two ends. Germline V gene lookup returns CDR1 LGHNA and CDR2 YNFKEQ. This CDR3 has 12 residues. The CDR3 DNA follows: TGTGCCAGCAGATTCGAGAATTCACCCCTCCACTTT. This gives the protein CASRFENSPLHF.

This clonotype was picked up a small number of times. The rearrangement joins TRBV2 to TRBJ1-3; D not certain. Trimming took 5 bases from V and 3 from J, leaving 11 bases between them. The germline V gene encodes CDR1 SNHLY and CDR2 FYNNEI. The CDR3 spans 14 residues. The CDR3 spells CASSRSFDGNTIYF. The CDR3 coding sequence is TGTGCCAGCAGTCGGTCCTTCGATGGAAACACCATATATTTT. Full variable domain (remainder filled in from reference TRBV2 and TRBJ1-3): EPEVTQTPSHQVTQMGQEVILRCVPISNHLYFYWYRQILGQKVEFLVSFYNNEISEKSEIFDDQFSVERPDGSNFTLKIRSTKLEDSAMYFCASSRSFDGNTIYFGEGSWLTVV.

This clonotype was recorded only once. The chain is built from TRBV28 and TRBJ1-2, with D tentatively TRBD1 (6 bases). The ends were cut back, 5 bases at V and 5 bases at J, with 15 bases in the middle. The CDR3 consists of 14 residues. Germline-derived CDR1 and CDR2 are MDHEN and SYDVKM. CDR3 amino acids: CASSRKGGRYGYTF. In DNA, the CDR3 is TGTGCCAGCAGTAGAAAGGGGGGACGGTATGGCTACACCTTC.

The rearrangement joins TRBV7-9 to TRBJ2-5, with TRBD1 as a possible D gene (5 bases). CDR3 size: 14 residues. Between the trimmed V and J ends, which lost 0 bases and 7 bases, there was a span of 12 bases. CDR1 SEHNR and CDR2 FQNEAQ come from the germline V gene (reference sequence). The CDR3 reads CASSLAGSQGTQYF. The CDR3 nucleotides read TGTGCCAGCAGCTTAGCAGGCAGTCAGGGGACCCAGTACTTC.

This clonotype was observed a few times. The V call is TRBV5-1, the J call TRBJ2-1; D possibly corresponds to TRBD2 (7 bases). In germline, CDR1 is SGHRS, CDR2 YFSETQ. The CDR3 sequence is 16 residues long. V lost 4 bases and J lost 2, with 16 bases in between. CDR3 loop: CASSRGAGPTYNEQFF. The CDR3 DNA reads as TGCGCCAGCAGCCGGGGGGCAGGCCCCACCTACAATGAGCAGTTCTTC.

The chain joins TRBV28 to TRBJ1-5, with 9 bases aligning to TRBD1. V dropped 2 bases and J dropped 4; count of bases not matched to a gene: 6. In germline, CDR1 is MDHEN, CDR2 SYDVKM. This CDR3 comprises 16 residues. DNA for the CDR3: TGTGCCAGCAGTTTAGACAGGGGGAGCCGGAATCAGCCCCAGCATTTT. It is translated as CASSLDRGSRNQPQHF.

The CDR3 DNA is TGCGCCAGCATGGAGGCGGGGTACTACAATGAGCAGTTCTTC. Translating gives CASMEAGYYNEQFF. This chain joins TRBV5-1 and TRBJ2-1; TRBD2 is a possible D gene (6 bases). Trimming removed 6 bases at V and 3 bases at J, with 13 bases between. The CDR3 has 14 residues. Germline CDR1 and CDR2: SGHRS and YFSETQ.